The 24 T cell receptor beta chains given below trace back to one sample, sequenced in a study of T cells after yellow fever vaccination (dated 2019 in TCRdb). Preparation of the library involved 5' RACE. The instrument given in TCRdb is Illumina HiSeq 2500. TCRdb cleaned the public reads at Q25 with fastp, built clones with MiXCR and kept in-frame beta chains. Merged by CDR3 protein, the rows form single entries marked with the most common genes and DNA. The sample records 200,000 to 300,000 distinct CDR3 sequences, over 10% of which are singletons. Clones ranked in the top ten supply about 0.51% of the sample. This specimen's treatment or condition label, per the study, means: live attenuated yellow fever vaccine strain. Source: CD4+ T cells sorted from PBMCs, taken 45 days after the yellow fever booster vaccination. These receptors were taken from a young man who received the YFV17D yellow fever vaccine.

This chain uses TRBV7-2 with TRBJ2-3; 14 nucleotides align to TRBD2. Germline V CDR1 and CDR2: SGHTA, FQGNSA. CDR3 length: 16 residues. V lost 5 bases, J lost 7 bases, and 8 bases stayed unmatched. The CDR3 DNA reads TGTGCCAGCAGCCCTACCGGGACTAGCGGGAGAAATACGCAGTATTTT. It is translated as CASSPTGTSGRNTQYF.

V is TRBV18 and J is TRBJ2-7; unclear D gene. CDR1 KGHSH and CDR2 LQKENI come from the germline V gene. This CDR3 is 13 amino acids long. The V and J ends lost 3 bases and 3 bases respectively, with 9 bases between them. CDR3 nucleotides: TGTGCCAGCTCACCTGCCCCCGGCTACGAGCAGTACTTC. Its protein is CASSPAPGYEQYF.

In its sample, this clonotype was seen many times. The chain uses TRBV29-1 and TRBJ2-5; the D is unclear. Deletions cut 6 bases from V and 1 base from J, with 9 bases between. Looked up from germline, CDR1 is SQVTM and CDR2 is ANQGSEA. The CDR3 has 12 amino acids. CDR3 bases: TGCAGCGTGAAACATCTCCAAGAGACCCAGTACTTC. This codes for CSVKHLQETQYF.

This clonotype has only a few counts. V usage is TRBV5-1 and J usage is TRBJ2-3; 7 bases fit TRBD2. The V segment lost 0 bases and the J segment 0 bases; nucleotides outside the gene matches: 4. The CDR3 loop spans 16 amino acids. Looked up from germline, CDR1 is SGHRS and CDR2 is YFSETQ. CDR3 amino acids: CASSLVLAASTDTQYF. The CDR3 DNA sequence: TGCGCCAGCAGCTTGGTCCTAGCGGCTAGCACAGATACGCAGTATTTT.

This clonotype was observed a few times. The CDR3 is CASSQGGRNQPQHF. DNA for the CDR3: TGTGCCAGCAGCCAAGGCGGGCGCAATCAGCCCCAGCATTTT. The chain is built from TRBV3-1 and TRBJ1-5; no firm D call. Trimming shortened V by 1 base and J by 2 bases, and 6 bases separated the two germline ends. CDR3 length: 14 residues. The germline V gene encodes CDR1 LGHDT and CDR2 YNNKEL (reference sequence). The whole variable domain, remainder taken from reference TRBV3-1 and TRBJ1-5, is DTAVSQTPKYLVTQMGNDKSIKCEQNLGHDTMYWYKQDSKKFLKIMFSYNNKELIINETVPNRFSPKSPDKAHLNLHINSLELGDSAVYFCASSQGGRNQPQHFGDGTRLSIL.

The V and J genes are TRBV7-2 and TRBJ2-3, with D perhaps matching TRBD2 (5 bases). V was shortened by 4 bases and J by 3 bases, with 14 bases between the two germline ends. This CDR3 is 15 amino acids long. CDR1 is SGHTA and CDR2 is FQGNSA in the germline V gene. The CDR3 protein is CASSSDWGRTDTQYF. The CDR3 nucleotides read TGTGCCAGCAGCTCGGACTGGGGAAGGACAGATACGCAGTATTTT.

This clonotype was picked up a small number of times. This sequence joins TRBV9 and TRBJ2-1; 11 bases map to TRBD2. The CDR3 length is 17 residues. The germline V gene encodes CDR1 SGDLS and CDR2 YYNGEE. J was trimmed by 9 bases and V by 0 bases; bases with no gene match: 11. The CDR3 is CASSVAGGSGRAAEQFF. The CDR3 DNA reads TGTGCCAGCAGCGTAGCCGGGGGTAGCGGGAGGGCCGCTGAGCAGTTCTTC. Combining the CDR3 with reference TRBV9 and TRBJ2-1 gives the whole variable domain DSGVTQTPKHLITATGQRVTLRCSPRSGDLSVYWYQQSLDQGLQFLIQYYNGEERAKGNILERFSAQQFPDLHSELNLSSLELGDSALYFCASSVAGGSGRAAEQFFGPGTRLTVL.

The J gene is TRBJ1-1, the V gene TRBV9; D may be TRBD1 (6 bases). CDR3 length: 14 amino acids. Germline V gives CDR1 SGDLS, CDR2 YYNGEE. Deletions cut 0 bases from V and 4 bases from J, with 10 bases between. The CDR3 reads CASSVDRDGTEAFF. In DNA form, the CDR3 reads TGTGCCAGCAGCGTAGACAGGGATGGCACTGAAGCTTTCTTT.

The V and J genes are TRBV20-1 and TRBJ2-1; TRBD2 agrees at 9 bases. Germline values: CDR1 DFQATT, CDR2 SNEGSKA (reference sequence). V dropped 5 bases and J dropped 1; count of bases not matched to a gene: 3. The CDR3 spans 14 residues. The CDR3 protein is CSAASGASYNEQFF. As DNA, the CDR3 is TGCAGTGCTGCTAGCGGGGCTTCCTACAATGAGCAGTTCTTC.

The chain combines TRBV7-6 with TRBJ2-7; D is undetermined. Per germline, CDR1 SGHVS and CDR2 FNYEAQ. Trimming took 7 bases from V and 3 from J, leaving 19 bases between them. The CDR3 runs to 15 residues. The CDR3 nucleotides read TGTGCCAGCACCATAGCTTATTTTCATTTCTACGAGCAGTACTTC. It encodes CASTIAYFHFYEQYF.

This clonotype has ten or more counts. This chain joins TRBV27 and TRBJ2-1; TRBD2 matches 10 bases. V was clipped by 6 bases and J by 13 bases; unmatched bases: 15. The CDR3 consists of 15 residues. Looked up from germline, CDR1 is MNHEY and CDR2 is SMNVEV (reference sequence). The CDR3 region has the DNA TGTGCCAGCAGACCGGGACTAGCGCCAAATCAGGGTCAGTTCTTC. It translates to CASRPGLAPNQGQFF.

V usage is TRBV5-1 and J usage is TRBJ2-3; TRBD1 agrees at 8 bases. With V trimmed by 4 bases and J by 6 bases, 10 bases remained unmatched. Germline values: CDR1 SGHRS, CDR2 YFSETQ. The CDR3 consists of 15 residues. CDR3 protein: CASSSQGAGTDTQYF. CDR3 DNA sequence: TGCGCCAGCAGCAGCCAGGGGGCGGGGACGGATACGCAGTATTTT.

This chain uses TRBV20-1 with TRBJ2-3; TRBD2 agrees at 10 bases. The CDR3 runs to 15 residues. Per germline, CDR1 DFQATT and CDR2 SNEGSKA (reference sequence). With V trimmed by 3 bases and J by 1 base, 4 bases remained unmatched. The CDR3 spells CSASRTSGGTDTQYF. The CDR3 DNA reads TGCAGTGCTAGTAGAACTAGCGGGGGCACAGATACGCAGTATTTT.

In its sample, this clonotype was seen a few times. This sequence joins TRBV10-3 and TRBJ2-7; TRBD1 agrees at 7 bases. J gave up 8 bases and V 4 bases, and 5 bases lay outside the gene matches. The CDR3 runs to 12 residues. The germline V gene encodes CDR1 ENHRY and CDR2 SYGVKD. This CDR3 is CAISVDREKQYF. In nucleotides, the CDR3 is TGTGCCATCAGTGTAGACAGGGAGAAGCAGTACTTC.

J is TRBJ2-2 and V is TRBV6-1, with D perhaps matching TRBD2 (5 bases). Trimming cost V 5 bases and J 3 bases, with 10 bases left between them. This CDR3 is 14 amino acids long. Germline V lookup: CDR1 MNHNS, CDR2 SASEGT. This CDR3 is CASSRTSDTGELFF. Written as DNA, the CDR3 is TGTGCCAGCAGTAGGACTTCCGACACCGGGGAGCTGTTTTTT.

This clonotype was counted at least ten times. CDR3 residues: CASSPRGGQGARYGYTF. In nucleotides, the CDR3 is TGTGCCAGCAGCCCACGGGGTGGACAGGGGGCGCGATATGGCTACACCTTC. This sequence joins TRBV7-2 and TRBJ1-2; 11 bases are a match to TRBD1. The CDR3 consists of 17 residues. CDR1 is SGHTA and CDR2 is FQGNSA in the germline V gene. V lost 5 bases and J lost 5; bases outside the gene matches: 13.

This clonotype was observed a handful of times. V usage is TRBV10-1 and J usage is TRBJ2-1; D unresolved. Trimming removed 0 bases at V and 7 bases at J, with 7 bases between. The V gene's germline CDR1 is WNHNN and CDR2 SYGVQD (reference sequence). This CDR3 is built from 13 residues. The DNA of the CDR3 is TGCGCCAGCAGTGAGTCGAGAGTGAATGAGCAGTTCTTC. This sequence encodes CASSESRVNEQFF.

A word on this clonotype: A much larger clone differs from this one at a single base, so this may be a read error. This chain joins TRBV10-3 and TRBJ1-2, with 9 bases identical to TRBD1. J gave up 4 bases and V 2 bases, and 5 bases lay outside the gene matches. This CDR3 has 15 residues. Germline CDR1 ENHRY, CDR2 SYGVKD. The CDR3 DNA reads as TGTGCCATCAGTGAGACAGGGGGCGCCGGCTATGGCTACACCTTC. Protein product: CAISETGGAGYGYTF.

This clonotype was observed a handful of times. The CDR3 reads CASSLGDHTDTQYF. The CDR3 bases are TGTGCCAGCAGCTTAGGGGACCACACAGATACGCAGTATTTT. The V gene is TRBV7-2, the J gene TRBJ2-3; D could derive from TRBD1 or TRBD2 (5 bases each). Looked up from germline, CDR1 is SGHTA and CDR2 is FQGNSA. V lost 1 base and J 2 bases, leaving 7 bases between the germline ends. The CDR3 loop spans 14 amino acids.

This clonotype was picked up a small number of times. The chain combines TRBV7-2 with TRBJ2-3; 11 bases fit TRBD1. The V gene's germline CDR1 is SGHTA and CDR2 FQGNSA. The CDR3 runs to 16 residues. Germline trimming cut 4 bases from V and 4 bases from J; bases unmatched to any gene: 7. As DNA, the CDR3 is TGTGCCAGCAGCTGGGCCGGGACAGGGGGACCAGATACGCAGTATTTT. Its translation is CASSWAGTGGPDTQYF. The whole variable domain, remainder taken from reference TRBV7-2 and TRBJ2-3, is GAGVSQSPSNKVTEKGKDVELRCDPISGHTALYWYRQSLGQGLEFLIYFQGNSAPDKSGLPSDRFSAERTGGSVSTLTIQRTQQEDSAVYLCASSWAGTGGPDTQYFGPGTRLTVL.

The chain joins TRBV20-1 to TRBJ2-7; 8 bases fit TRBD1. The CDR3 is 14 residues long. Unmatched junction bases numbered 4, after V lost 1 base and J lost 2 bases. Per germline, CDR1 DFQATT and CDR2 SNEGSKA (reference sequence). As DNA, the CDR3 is TGCAGTGCTAGAGGCAGGGGGCACCCCTACGAGCAGTACTTC. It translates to CSARGRGHPYEQYF.

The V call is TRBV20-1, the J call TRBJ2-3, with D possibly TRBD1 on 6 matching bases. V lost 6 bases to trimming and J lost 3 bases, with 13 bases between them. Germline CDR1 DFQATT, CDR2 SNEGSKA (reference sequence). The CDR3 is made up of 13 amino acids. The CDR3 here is CSAEGQGTDTQYF. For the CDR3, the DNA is TGCAGTGCAGAGGGGCAGGGGACAGATACGCAGTATTTT.

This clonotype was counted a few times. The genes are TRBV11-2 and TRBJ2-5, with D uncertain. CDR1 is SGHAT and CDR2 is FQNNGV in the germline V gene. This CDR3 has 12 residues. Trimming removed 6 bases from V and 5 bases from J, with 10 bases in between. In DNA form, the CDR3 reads TGTGCCAGCAGTTTTTGGCTGGAGACCCAGTACTTC. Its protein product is CASSFWLETQYF.

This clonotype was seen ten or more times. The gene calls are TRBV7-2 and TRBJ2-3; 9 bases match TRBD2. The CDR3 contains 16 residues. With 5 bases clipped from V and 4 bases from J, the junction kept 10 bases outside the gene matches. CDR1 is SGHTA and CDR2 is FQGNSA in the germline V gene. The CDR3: CASSLRASGTADTQYF. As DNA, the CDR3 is TGTGCCAGCAGCCTTCGGGCTAGCGGGACGGCAGATACGCAGTATTTT.